This entry lists 8 T cell receptor beta chains sequenced from one sample in a study of identical twins. TCRdb re-called the 5' RACE reads with MiXCR, one entry per CDR3 protein. The sample has roughly 1.6 million distinct CDR3 sequences; under 35% are singletons. Sequencing was performed on cord blood. The receptors shown here come from a newborn girl in good health.

This sequence joins TRBV20-1 and TRBJ2-4, with 8 bases that match TRBD1. The junction had 7 bases not matched to a gene; V was cut back by 8 bases and J by 7 bases. This CDR3 spans 12 amino acids. Per the germline V gene, CDR1 is DFQATT and CDR2 is SNEGSKA (reference sequence). CDR3 sequence (DNA): TGCAGTTCTCGAGGACAGGGTAACATTCAGTACTTC. Encoded protein: CSSRGQGNIQYF.

This clonotype was found once. J is TRBJ2-1 and V is TRBV29-1; 7 nucleotides match TRBD2. Per the germline V gene, CDR1 is SQVTM and CDR2 is ANQGSEA. V lost 0 bases, J lost 13 bases, and 12 bases stayed unmatched. The CDR3 loop spans 14 amino acids. The CDR3 DNA sequence: TGCAGCGTTGAAGATCGGCGGGGGACGCAGACCCAGTTCTTC. Its translation is CSVEDRRGTQTQFF.

This clonotype was seen more than once but under ten times. This sequence joins TRBV5-1 and TRBJ2-5, with D perhaps matching TRBD1 or TRBD2 (6 bases each). The CDR3 covers 14 residues. CDR1 and CDR2 from the germline V gene are SGHRS and YFSETQ. The ends were cut back, 2 bases at V and 4 bases at J, with 12 bases in the middle. The CDR3 region is CASSFEGGLETQYF. The DNA for the CDR3 is TGCGCCAGCAGCTTTGAGGGGGGACTAGAGACCCAGTACTTC. Drawing the rest from reference TRBV5-1 and TRBJ2-5, the complete variable domain is KAGVTQTPRYLIKTRGQQVTLSCSPISGHRSVSWYQQTPGQGLQFLFEYFSETQRNKGNFPGRFSGRQFSNSRSEMNVSTLELGDSALYLCASSFEGGLETQYFGPGTRLLVL.

This clonotype was detected only a few times. V and J are TRBV20-1 and TRBJ2-7; a weak D match, TRBD2 (6 bases). The CDR3 length is 14 residues. Deletions cut 4 bases from V and 0 bases from J, with 13 bases between. Germline CDR1 DFQATT, CDR2 SNEGSKA (reference sequence). CDR3 coding DNA: TGCAGTGCTAACCCCGGGGGTAGCTCCTACGAGCAGTACTTC. Encoded protein: CSANPGGSSYEQYF.

The chain combines TRBV6-1 with TRBJ2-3; 7 bases fit TRBD2. Germline V gives CDR1 MNHNS, CDR2 SASEGT. This CDR3 contains 15 residues. With V trimmed by 7 bases and J by 4 bases, 11 bases remained unmatched. CDR3 sequence (DNA): TGTGCCAGCAACAGCCGGGACTACCTCCCAGATACGCAGTATTTT. As protein: CASNSRDYLPDTQYF.

For the CDR3, the DNA is TGCGCCAGCAGCCCTAATCTAGGGGCCTACGAGCAGTACTTC. Residues: CASSPNLGAYEQYF. This rearrangement joins TRBV4-1 to TRBJ2-7, with D maybe TRBD1 (5 bases). V was shortened by 4 bases and J by 2 bases, with 12 bases between the two germline ends. CDR1 and CDR2 from the germline V gene are MGHRA and YSYEKL. The CDR3 length is 14 residues.

The CDR3 DNA sequence: TGTGCCAGCAGCTTAGCCCGACCCAATGAGCAGTACTTC. It specifies CASSLARPNEQYF. The chain carries TRBV7-9 and TRBJ2-7; D gene uncertain. CDR1 is SEHNR, CDR2 FQNEAQ, per germline (reference sequence). The CDR3 extends over 13 amino acids. Between the trimmed V and J ends, which lost 0 bases and 7 bases, there was a span of 10 bases.

This rearrangement joins TRBV7-6 to TRBJ1-2; TRBD1 is a possible D gene (5 bases). V lost 5 bases to trimming and J lost 4 bases, with 14 bases between them. The CDR3 has 14 amino acids. Germline V CDR1 and CDR2: SGHVS, FNYEAQ. CDR3 in DNA: TGTGCCAGCAGCCCTTTGGACACCTCCTATGGCTACACCTTC. Translated, it gives CASSPLDTSYGYTF.